One sample yielded the 12 T cell receptor beta chains listed below, sequenced in a study of response to subunit inactivated influenza vaccine. TCRdb analysed the RT-PCR reads with MiXCR anew, one entry per CDR3 protein. The sample consists of hundreds of thousands of distinct CDR3 sequences, 12% of them appearing once. This sample comprised PBMCs from blood, obtained on the day of vaccination. The receptors here all came from a man between 50 and 59 years old who received an inactivated influenza vaccine.

This clonotype appeared a few times. The CDR3 loop reads CASSAVGTGTLGSNQPQHF. The DNA for the CDR3 is TGTGCCAGCAGTGCTGTCGGGACAGGGACCCTCGGGAGCAATCAGCCCCAGCATTTT. V usage is TRBV6-1 and J usage is TRBJ1-5; 9 bases fit TRBD1. In germline, CDR1 is MNHNS, CDR2 SASEGT. The CDR3 sequence is 19 residues long. V trimming: 4 bases; J trimming: 1 base; junction bases outside the gene matches: 14.

This clonotype was counted ten times or more. The V call is TRBV5-1, the J call TRBJ1-2; 7 nucleotides match TRBD1. V was clipped by 4 bases and J by 6 bases; unmatched bases: 6. Germline V lookup: CDR1 SGHRS, CDR2 YFSETQ. The CDR3 sequence is 13 residues long. The CDR3 is CASSRDSPDGYTF. The CDR3 DNA is TGCGCCAGCAGCCGGGACAGTCCCGATGGCTACACCTTC.

The table lists this clonotype with many counts. The chain joins TRBV10-3 to TRBJ2-1; D may be TRBD2 (6 bases). Germline V gene lookup returns CDR1 ENHRY and CDR2 SYGVKD. Between the trimmed V and J ends, which lost 0 bases and 5 bases, there was a span of 11 bases. This CDR3 region has 15 residues. The CDR3: CAISESGTSNNEQFF. CDR3 nucleotides: TGTGCCATCAGTGAGTCGGGGACTTCAAACAATGAGCAGTTCTTC.

This clonotype was observed a few times. V is TRBV27 and J is TRBJ2-7; weak D call: TRBD2 (6 bases). The V end was cut by 8 bases, the J end by 3 bases, with 14 bases between. Germline V gene data show CDR1 as MNHEY and CDR2 as SMNVEV (reference sequence). The length of the CDR3 is 13 residues. In DNA form, the CDR3 reads TGTGCCAGCGCCCGGGGGAGAGGCTACGAGCAGTACTTC. This gives the protein CASARGRGYEQYF.

This chain joins TRBV20-1 and TRBJ2-7; D could derive from TRBD1 or TRBD2 (5 bases each). V shed 1 base and J shed 2 bases, with 15 bases lying between them. The CDR3 is 15 amino acids. Germline V gene data show CDR1 as DFQATT and CDR2 as SNEGSKA (reference sequence). The CDR3: CSARGDLKRAYEQYF. The CDR3 nucleotides are TGCAGTGCTAGAGGGGACCTAAAAAGGGCCTACGAGCAGTACTTC.

Many counts were recorded for this clonotype. This chain links TRBV5-1 with TRBJ2-7, with D unresolved. V was shortened by 0 bases and J by 5 bases, with 6 bases between the two germline ends. CDR1 is SGHRS and CDR2 is YFSETQ in the germline V gene. This CDR3 has 12 amino acids. The CDR3 DNA sequence: TGCGCCAGCAGCTTGGACTTTAACGAGCAGTACTTC. It encodes CASSLDFNEQYF.

V is TRBV6-1 and J is TRBJ1-5, with 8 bases matching TRBD1. In germline, CDR1 is MNHNS, CDR2 SASEGT. The CDR3 runs to 14 residues. The ends lost 6 bases at V and 4 bases at J; junction bases unmatched: 5. CDR3 nucleotides: TGTGCCAGCAGCCAGGGGGCGCGAAATCAGCCCCAGCATTTT. This encodes CASSQGARNQPQHF.

J is TRBJ2-3 and V is TRBV15; D unclear. The CDR3 has 17 residues. The V end was cut by 0 bases, the J end by 0 bases, with 13 bases between. Germline V gives CDR1 LNHNV, CDR2 YYDKDF (reference sequence). The CDR3 DNA reads TGTGCCACCAGCAGAGATATCCGTGTCACTAGCACAGATACGCAGTATTTT. This codes for CATSRDIRVTSTDTQYF.

CDR3 in DNA: TGTGCCAGCTGGGGGGTCCCCGGGACTAGCGTCCACAATGAGCAGTTCTTC. Amino acid sequence: CASWGVPGTSVHNEQFF. The chain links TRBV6-1 to TRBJ2-1, with 10 bases identical to TRBD2. The CDR3 covers 17 residues. Germline V lookup: CDR1 MNHNS, CDR2 SASEGT. V was clipped by 8 bases and J by 5 bases; unmatched bases: 15.

The sample holds many counts of this clonotype. The gene calls are TRBV12-3 or TRBV12-4 and TRBJ2-1, with 10 nucleotides matching TRBD2. The CDR3 runs 17 residues. V lost 5 bases and J lost 5; bases outside the gene matches: 12. CDR3 sequence reads: CASSTPGRLAGDNEQFF. As DNA, the CDR3 is TGTGCCAGCAGTACCCCGGGTAGGCTAGCGGGGGACAATGAGCAGTTCTTC.

This clonotype was detected a few times. The rearrangement joins TRBV4-2 to TRBJ1-5, with D possibly matching TRBD1 (6 bases). V was trimmed by 1 base and J by 7 bases, leaving 20 bases between them. This CDR3 has 17 amino acids. Looked up from germline, CDR1 is LGHNA and CDR2 is YNFKEQ. The DNA for the CDR3 is TGTGCCAGCAGCCAAGGTTTTGGCGGGGGCTCGGGGCAGCCCCAGCATTTT. Its translation: CASSQGFGGGSGQPQHF.

This clonotype has more than one count but fewer than ten. The V call is TRBV20-1, the J call TRBJ2-7; D could derive from TRBD1 or TRBD2 (6 bases each). Trimming pared 1 base from V and 0 bases from J, leaving 16 bases between. The V gene's germline CDR1 is DFQATT and CDR2 SNEGSKA (reference sequence). This CDR3 contains 16 residues. The CDR3 reads CSARGSSGAISYEQYF. The DNA for the CDR3 is TGCAGTGCTAGAGGTTCGTCGGGGGCGATCTCCTACGAGCAGTACTTC.